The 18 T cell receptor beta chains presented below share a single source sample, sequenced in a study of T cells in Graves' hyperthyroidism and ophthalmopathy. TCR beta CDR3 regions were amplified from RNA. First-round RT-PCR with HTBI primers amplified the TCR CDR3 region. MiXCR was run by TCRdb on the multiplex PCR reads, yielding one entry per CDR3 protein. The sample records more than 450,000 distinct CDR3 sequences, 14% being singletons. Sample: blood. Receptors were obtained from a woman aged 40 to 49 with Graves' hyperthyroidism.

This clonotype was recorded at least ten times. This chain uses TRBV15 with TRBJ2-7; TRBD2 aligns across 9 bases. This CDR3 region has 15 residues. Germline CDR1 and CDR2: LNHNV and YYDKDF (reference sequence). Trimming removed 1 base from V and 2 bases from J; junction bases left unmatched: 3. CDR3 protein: CATSRVAGETYEQYF. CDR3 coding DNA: TGTGCCACCAGCAGAGTAGCGGGAGAAACCTACGAGCAGTACTTC. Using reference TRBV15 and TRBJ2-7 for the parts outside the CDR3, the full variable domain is DAMVIQNPRYQVTQFGKPVTLSCSQTLNHNVMYWYQQKSSQAPKLLFHYYDKDFNNEADTPDNFQSRRPNTSFCFLDIRSPGLGDTAMYLCATSRVAGETYEQYFGPGTRLTVT.

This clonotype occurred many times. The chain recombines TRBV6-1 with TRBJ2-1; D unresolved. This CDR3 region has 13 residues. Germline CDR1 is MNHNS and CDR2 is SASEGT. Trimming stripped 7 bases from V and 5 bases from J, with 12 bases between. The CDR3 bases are TGTGCCAGCATTAGGCCGGAAAACAATGAGCAGTTCTTC. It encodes CASIRPENNEQFF.

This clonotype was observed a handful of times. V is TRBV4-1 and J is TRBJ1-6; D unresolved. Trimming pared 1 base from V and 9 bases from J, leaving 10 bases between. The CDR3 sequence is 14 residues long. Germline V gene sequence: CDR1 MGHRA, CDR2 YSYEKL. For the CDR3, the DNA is TGCGCCAGCAGCCAAGCGTTATCCAGTTCACCCCTCCACTTT. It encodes CASSQALSSSPLHF.

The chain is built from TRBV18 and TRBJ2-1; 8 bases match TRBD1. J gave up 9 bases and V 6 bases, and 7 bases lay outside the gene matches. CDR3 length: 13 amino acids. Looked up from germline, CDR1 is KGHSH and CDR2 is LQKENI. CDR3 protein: CASSWTGLTEQFF. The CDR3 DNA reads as TGTGCCAGCTCCTGGACAGGGCTGACTGAGCAGTTCTTC.

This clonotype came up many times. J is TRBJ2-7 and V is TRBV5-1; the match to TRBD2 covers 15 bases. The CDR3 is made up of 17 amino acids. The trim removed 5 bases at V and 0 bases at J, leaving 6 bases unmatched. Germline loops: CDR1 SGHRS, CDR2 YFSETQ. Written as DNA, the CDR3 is TGCGCCAGCAGTCCCGGGACTAGCGGGAGGAGCTCCTACGAGCAGTACTTC. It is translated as CASSPGTSGRSSYEQYF.

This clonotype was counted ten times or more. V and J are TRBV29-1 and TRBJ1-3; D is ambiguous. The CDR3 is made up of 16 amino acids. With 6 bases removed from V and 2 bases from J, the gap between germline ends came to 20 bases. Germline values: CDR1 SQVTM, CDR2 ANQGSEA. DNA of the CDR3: TGCAGCGTGATTGACACGGGGATTGGAACTGGAAACACCATATATTTT. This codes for CSVIDTGIGTGNTIYF.

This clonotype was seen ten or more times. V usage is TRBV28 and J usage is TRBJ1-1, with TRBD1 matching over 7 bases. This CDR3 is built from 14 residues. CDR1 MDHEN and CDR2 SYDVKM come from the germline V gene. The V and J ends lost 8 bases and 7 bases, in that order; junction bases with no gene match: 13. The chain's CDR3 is CASHQPGQTIEAFF. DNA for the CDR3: TGTGCCAGCCACCAACCGGGACAGACCATTGAAGCTTTCTTT.

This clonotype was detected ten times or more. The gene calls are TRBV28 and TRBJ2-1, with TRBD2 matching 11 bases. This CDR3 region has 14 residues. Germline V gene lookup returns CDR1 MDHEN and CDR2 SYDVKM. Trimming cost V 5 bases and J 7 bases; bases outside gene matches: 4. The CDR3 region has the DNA TGTGCCAGCAGTATCGGGACTAGCGGTAATGAGCAGTTCTTC. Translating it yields CASSIGTSGNEQFF.

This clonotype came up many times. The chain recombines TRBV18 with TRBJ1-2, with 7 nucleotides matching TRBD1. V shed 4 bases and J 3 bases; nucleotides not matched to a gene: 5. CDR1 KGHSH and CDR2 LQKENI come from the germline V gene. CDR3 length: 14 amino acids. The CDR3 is CASSQGAVDYGYTF. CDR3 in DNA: TGTGCCAGCTCACAGGGGGCTGTGGACTATGGCTACACCTTC.

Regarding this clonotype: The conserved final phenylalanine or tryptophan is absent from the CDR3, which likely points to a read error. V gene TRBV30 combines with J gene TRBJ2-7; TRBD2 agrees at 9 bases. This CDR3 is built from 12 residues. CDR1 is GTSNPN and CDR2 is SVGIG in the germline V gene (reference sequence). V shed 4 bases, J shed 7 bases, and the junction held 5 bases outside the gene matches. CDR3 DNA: TGTGCCTGGATGGGACTAGCTGGGGAGCAGTACTCC. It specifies CAWMGLAGEQYS.

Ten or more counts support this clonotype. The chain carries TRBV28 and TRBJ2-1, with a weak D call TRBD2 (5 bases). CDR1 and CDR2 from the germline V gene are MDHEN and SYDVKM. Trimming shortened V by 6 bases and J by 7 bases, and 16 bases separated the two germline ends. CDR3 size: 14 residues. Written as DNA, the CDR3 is TGTGCCAGCAGCCGACCAAACTTAGCGAATGAGCAGTTCTTC. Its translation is CASSRPNLANEQFF.

This CDR3 is CATSEKDRGPPETQYF. The CDR3, as DNA: TGTGCCACCAGTGAAAAGGACAGGGGTCCTCCGGAGACCCAGTACTTC. J is TRBJ2-5 and V is TRBV24-1; TRBD1 matches at 9 bases. V gave up 4 bases and J gave up 5 bases; unmatched junction bases: 10. This CDR3 has 16 amino acids. Germline V gene lookup returns CDR1 KGHDR and CDR2 SFDVKD.

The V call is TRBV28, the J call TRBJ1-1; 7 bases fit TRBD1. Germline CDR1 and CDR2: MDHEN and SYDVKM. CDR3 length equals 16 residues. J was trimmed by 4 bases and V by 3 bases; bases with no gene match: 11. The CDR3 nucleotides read TGTGCCAGCAGTTTTCAGACAGGGTGGGGTGGCACTGAAGCTTTCTTT. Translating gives CASSFQTGWGGTEAFF.

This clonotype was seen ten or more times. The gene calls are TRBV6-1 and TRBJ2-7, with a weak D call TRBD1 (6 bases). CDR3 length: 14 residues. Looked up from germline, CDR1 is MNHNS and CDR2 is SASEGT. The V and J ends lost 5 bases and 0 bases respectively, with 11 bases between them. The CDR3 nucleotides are TGTGCCAGCAGTACGACAGGTTACTCCTACGAGCAGTACTTC. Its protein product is CASSTTGYSYEQYF.

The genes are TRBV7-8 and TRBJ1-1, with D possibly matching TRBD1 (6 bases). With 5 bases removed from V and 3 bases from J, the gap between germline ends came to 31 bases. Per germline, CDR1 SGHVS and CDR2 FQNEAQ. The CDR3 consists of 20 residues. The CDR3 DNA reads TGTGCCAGCAGCCATCATAAAACAGGGCTAGGAAGACAAGTTGACACTGAAGCTTTCTTT. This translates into CASSHHKTGLGRQVDTEAFF.

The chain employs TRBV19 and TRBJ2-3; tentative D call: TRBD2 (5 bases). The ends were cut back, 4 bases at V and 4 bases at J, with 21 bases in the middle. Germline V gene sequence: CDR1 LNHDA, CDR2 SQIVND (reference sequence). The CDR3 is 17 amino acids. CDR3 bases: TGTGCCAGTAGTACCCCTGAGGACGGGGTATCGGCAGATACGCAGTATTTT. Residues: CASSTPEDGVSADTQYF. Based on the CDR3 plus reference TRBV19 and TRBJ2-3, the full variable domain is DGGITQSPKYLFRKEGQNVTLSCEQNLNHDAMYWYRQDPGQGLRLIYYSQIVNDFQKGDIAEGYSVSREKKESFPLTVTSAQKNPTAFYLCASSTPEDGVSADTQYFGPGTRLTVL.

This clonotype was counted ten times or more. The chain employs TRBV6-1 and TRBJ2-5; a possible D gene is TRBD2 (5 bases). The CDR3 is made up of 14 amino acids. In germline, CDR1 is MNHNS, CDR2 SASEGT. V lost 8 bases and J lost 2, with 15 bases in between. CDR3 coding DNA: TGTGCCAGCTCAAACTATAAGCGGCAAGAGACCCAGTACTTC. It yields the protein CASSNYKRQETQYF.

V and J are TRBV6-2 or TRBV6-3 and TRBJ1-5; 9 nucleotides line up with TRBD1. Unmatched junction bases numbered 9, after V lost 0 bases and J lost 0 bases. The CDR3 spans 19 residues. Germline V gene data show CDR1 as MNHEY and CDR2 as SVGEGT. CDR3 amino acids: CASSYSIPGQGLSNQPQHF. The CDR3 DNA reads TGTGCCAGCAGTTACTCGATTCCGGGACAGGGACTTAGCAATCAGCCCCAGCATTTT.